The 19 T cell receptor beta chains below were found in one sample sequenced in a study of shared clonotypes between healthy human individuals (dated by TCRdb to 2020 to 2021). Receptors were amplified or captured by the immunoSEQ multiplex PCR assay. TCRdb stores this immuneACCESS table with in-frame sequences only. Part of the clones is absent; in the studies checked, under half of the shortfall reflects unresolved V genes, and no reason is known for the rest. The sample table records more than 1,200,000 clones; around 98.5% of these occur just once. The biggest ten clones account for about 0.34% of the sample. The sequenced sample was naive CD4+ T cells sorted from blood. What this sample's cell subset or site label stands for: CD45RA+ positively selected. All receptors come from a man aged 30 to 45 in good health.

This chain joins TRBV9 and TRBJ2-3; 9 bases line up with TRBD2. After removal of 1 base from V and 4 bases from J, the junction contained 13 bases not matched to a gene. This CDR3 comprises 18 residues. Germline V gene lookup returns CDR1 SGDLS and CDR2 YYNGEE. The CDR3 nucleotides are TGTGCCAGCAGCGTAACCCTCGTTAGCGGGAGCCGACCAGATACGCAGTATTTT. Its protein is CASSVTLVSGSRPDTQYF.

The chain couples TRBV29-1 to TRBJ1-3; tentative D call: TRBD1 (5 bases). Trimming took 7 bases from V and 6 from J, leaving 10 bases between them. The CDR3 is 11 residues long. Germline-derived CDR1 and CDR2 are SQVTM and ANQGSEA. The CDR3 sequence is CSAGTTNTIYF. CDR3 DNA sequence: TGCAGCGCCGGGACCACAAACACCATATATTTT.

The rearrangement joins TRBV5-5 to TRBJ1-2; D call uncertain. Germline V gene lookup returns CDR1 SGHKS and CDR2 YYEKEE (reference sequence). This CDR3 comprises 12 residues. Deletions cut 4 bases from V and 8 bases from J, with 12 bases between. CDR3 DNA sequence: TGTGCCAGCAGCCCCGCGTGGTGGGGCTACACCTTC. This translates into CASSPAWWGYTF.

The V and J genes are TRBV11-2 and TRBJ2-7; D remains unclear. Germline V gene sequence: CDR1 SGHAT, CDR2 FQNNGV. The V end was cut by 5 bases, the J end by 4 bases, with 18 bases between. The CDR3 is made up of 15 amino acids. The CDR3 sequence is CASSSSPGSKYEQYF. The CDR3 nucleotides read TGTGCCAGCAGCAGTTCTCCGGGCTCCAAATACGAGCAGTACTTC.

J is TRBJ2-5 and V is TRBV6-6; the match to TRBD2 covers 7 bases. From germline, CDR1 is MNHNY and CDR2 SVGAGI (reference sequence). The CDR3 loop spans 15 amino acids. V lost 6 bases, J lost 4 bases, and 11 bases stayed unmatched. The CDR3 coding sequence is TGTGCCAGCAGAACAGGACTAGTGTGGGTAGAGACCCAGTACTTC. It encodes CASRTGLVWVETQYF.

V usage is TRBV18 and J usage is TRBJ1-4; a possible D gene is TRBD1 (6 bases). This CDR3 contains 15 residues. The ends were cut back, 5 bases at V and 3 bases at J, with 13 bases in the middle. From germline, CDR1 is KGHSH and CDR2 LQKENI. In DNA form, the CDR3 reads TGTGCCAGCTCATCCCGCCAGGGGTCTAATGAAAAACTGTTTTTT. This sequence encodes CASSSRQGSNEKLFF. The variable domain in full, with the rest retrieved from reference TRBV18 and TRBJ1-4, is NAGVMQNPRHLVRRRGQEARLRCSPMKGHSHVYWYRQLPEEGLKFMVYLQKENIIDESGMPKERFSAEFPKEGPSILRIQQVVRGDSAAYFCASSSRQGSNEKLFFGSGTQLSVL.

This clone was detected only once. V is TRBV2 and J is TRBJ2-2, with TRBD1 identical over 7 bases. This CDR3 region has 14 residues. Trimming removed 7 bases from V and 3 bases from J; junction bases left unmatched: 5. Germline-derived CDR1 and CDR2 are SNHLY and FYNNEI. The DNA of the CDR3 is TGTGCCAGCACAGGCACAGGGGACACCGGGGAGCTGTTTTTT. Translation gives CASTGTGDTGELFF.

The chain uses TRBV10-1 and TRBJ2-2; D gene unclear. The CDR3 runs 14 residues. With 6 bases removed from V and 0 bases from J, the gap between germline ends came to 8 bases. Germline CDR1 and CDR2: WNHNN and SYGVQD (reference sequence). As DNA, the CDR3 is TGCGCCAGCAGAGTAGGTCCGAACACCGGGGAGCTGTTTTTT. It codes for CASRVGPNTGELFF.

This chain uses TRBV11-3 with TRBJ2-1; 7 bases align to TRBD2. Per germline, CDR1 SGHNT and CDR2 YENEEA. V lost 5 bases, J lost 5 bases, and 18 bases stayed unmatched. This CDR3 has 18 amino acids. The CDR3, as DNA: TGTGCCAGCAGCCCAGGGTATAGCGGGTCAAGGACACACAATGAGCAGTTCTTC. Its protein product is CASSPGYSGSRTHNEQFF.

The chain carries TRBV7-9 and TRBJ2-7; maybe TRBD2 (6 bases). V was trimmed by 1 base and J by 6 bases, leaving 10 bases between them. The CDR3 contains 13 residues. CDR1 is SEHNR and CDR2 is FQNEAQ in the germline V gene (reference sequence). DNA for the CDR3: TGTGCCAGCAGCTTAGTCCTCGGGGGCGAGCAGTACTTC. Protein sequence: CASSLVLGGEQYF. The full variable domain, rest sourced from reference TRBV7-9 and TRBJ2-7, is DTGVSQNPRHKITKRGQNVTFRCDPISEHNRLYWYRQTLGQGPEFLTYFQNEAQLEKSRLLSDRFSAERPKGSFSTLEIQRTEQGDSAMYLCASSLVLGGEQYFGPGTRLTVT.

In regard to this clone: Other DNA sequences in this specimen translate into the identical CDR3. V is TRBV10-1 and J is TRBJ1-5, with no clear D. The V gene's germline CDR1 is WNHNN and CDR2 SYGVQD (reference sequence). CDR3 length: 13 amino acids. V shed 0 bases and J shed 4 bases, with 4 bases lying between them. The DNA for the CDR3 is TGCGCCAGCAGTGAGTCCCAGAATCAGCCCCAGCATTTT. Its translation: CASSESQNQPQHF.

The chain carries TRBV4-1 and TRBJ2-7, with unresolved D. Germline-derived CDR1 and CDR2 are MGHRA and YSYEKL. With 4 bases removed from V and 3 bases from J, the gap between germline ends came to 10 bases. This CDR3 is 13 amino acids long. For the CDR3, the DNA is TGCGCCAGCAGCCGTTCTGGGGACTACGAGCAGTACTTC. This encodes CASSRSGDYEQYF.

V is TRBV10-3 and J is TRBJ2-1; D is perhaps TRBD1 or TRBD2 (6 bases each). The germline gives CDR1 ENHRY, CDR2 SYGVKD. This CDR3 has 13 amino acids. The V end was cut by 6 bases, the J end by 8 bases, with 14 bases between. CDR3 amino acids: CAIREGGIDEQFF. CDR3 nucleotides: TGTGCCATCAGGGAAGGGGGGATCGATGAGCAGTTCTTC.

The chain employs TRBV10-1 and TRBJ2-1; D uncertain. CDR3 size: 16 residues. The germline V and J ends were trimmed by 3 bases and 3 bases, with 15 bases remaining between them. The germline V gene has CDR1 WNHNN and CDR2 SYGVQD (reference sequence). The CDR3 loop is CASSDLSAENYNEQFF. The DNA for the CDR3 is TGCGCCAGCAGTGATCTTTCGGCAGAGAACTACAATGAGCAGTTCTTC.

The chain links TRBV15 to TRBJ2-5; D is possibly TRBD2 (5 bases). The length of the CDR3 is 16 residues. From germline, CDR1 is LNHNV and CDR2 YYDKDF (reference sequence). V was trimmed by 0 bases and J by 1 base, leaving 12 bases between them. The CDR3 nucleotides read TGTGCCACCAGCAGAGATTGGGAGCTTCGCCAAGAGACCCAGTACTTC. Translated, it gives CATSRDWELRQETQYF. Filled out from reference TRBV15 and TRBJ2-5, the complete variable domain reads DAMVIQNPRYQVTQFGKPVTLSCSQTLNHNVMYWYQQKSSQAPKLLFHYYDKDFNNEADTPDNFQSRRPNTSFCFLDIRSPGLGDTAMYLCATSRDWELRQETQYFGPGTRLLVL.

V usage is TRBV5-1 and J usage is TRBJ2-1; the D call may be TRBD1 or TRBD2 (5 bases each). This CDR3 contains 16 residues. Deletions cut 0 bases from V and 1 base from J, with 11 bases between. Per germline, CDR1 SGHRS and CDR2 YFSETQ. CDR3 nucleotides: TGCGCCAGCAGCTTGGGTGGGACGGCTTCCTACAATGAGCAGTTCTTC. The encoded protein is CASSLGGTASYNEQFF.

V gene TRBV19 combines with J gene TRBJ1-5, with D possibly being TRBD1 (5 bases). The germline V gene encodes CDR1 LNHDA and CDR2 SQIVND (reference sequence). The CDR3 covers 12 residues. V lost 6 bases, J lost 5 bases, and 8 bases lay in between. CDR3 sequence (DNA): TGTGCCAGTAGCCAGGGTGATCAGCCCCAGCATTTT. Translating it yields CASSQGDQPQHF.

The rearrangement joins TRBV19 to TRBJ2-1; D possibly corresponds to TRBD2 (5 bases). Germline V lookup: CDR1 LNHDA, CDR2 SQIVND (reference sequence). The CDR3 length is 15 residues. V gave up 3 bases and J gave up 9 bases, with 18 bases separating them. The CDR3 region has the DNA TGTGCCAGTAGTATGGCGGGTGAGGTAGTCGGTGAGCAGTTCTTC. The encoded protein is CASSMAGEVVGEQFF. Looking up the rest from reference TRBV19 and TRBJ2-1 gives the full variable domain: DGGITQSPKYLFRKEGQNVTLSCEQNLNHDAMYWYRQDPGQGLRLIYYSQIVNDFQKGDIAEGYSVSREKKESFPLTVTSAQKNPTAFYLCASSMAGEVVGEQFFGPGTRLTVL.

The genes are TRBV28 and TRBJ2-7; D perhaps matches TRBD1 (5 bases). CDR1 and CDR2 from the germline V gene are MDHEN and SYDVKM. Trimming shortened V by 2 bases and J by 3 bases, and 17 bases separated the two germline ends. The CDR3 totals 16 residues. The CDR3 reads CASSLRADARDYEQYF. The CDR3 coding sequence is TGTGCCAGCAGTTTAAGGGCGGACGCCAGGGACTACGAGCAGTACTTC.